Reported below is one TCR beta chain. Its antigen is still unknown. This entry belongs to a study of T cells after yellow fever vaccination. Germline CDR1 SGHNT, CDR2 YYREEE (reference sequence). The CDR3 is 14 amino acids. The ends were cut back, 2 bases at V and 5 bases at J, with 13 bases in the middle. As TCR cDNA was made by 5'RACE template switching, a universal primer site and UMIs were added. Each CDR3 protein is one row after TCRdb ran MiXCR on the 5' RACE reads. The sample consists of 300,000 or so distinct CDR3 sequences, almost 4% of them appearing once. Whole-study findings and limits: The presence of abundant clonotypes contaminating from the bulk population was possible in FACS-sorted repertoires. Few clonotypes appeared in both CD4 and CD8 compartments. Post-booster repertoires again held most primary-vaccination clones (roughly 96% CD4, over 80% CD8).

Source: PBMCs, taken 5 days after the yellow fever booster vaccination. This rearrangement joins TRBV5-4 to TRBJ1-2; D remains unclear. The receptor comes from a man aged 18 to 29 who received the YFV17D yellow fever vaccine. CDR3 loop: CASSFRTLDYGYTF. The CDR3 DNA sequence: TGTGCCAGCAGCTTCAGGACTCTTGATTATGGCTACACCTTC.